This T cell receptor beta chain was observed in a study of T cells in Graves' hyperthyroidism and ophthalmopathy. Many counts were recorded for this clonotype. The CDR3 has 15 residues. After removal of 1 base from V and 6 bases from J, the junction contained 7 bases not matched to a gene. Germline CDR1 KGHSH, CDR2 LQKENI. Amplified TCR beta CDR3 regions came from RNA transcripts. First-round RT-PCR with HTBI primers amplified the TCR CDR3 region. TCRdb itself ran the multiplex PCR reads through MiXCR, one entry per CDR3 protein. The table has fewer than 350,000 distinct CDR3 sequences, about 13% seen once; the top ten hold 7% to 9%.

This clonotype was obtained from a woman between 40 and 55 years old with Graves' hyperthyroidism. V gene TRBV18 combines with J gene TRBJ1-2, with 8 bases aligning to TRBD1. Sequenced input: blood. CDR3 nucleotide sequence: TGTGCCAGCTCACCACAAGGACAGGGTAGTCATGGCTACACCTTC. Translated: CASSPQGQGSHGYTF.